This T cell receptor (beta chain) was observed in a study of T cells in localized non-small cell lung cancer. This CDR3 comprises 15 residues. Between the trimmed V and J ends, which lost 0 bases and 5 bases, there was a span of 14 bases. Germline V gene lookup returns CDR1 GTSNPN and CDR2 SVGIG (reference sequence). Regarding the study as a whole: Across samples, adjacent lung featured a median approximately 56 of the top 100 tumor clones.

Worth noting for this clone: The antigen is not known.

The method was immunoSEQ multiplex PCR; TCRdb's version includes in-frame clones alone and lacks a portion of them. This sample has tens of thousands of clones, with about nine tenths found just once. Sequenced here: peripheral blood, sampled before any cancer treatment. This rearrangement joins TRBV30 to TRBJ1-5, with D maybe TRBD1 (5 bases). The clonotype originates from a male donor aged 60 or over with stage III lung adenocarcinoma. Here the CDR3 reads CAWSVKTPGHQPQHF. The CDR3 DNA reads TGTGCCTGGAGTGTAAAAACGCCAGGGCATCAGCCCCAGCATTTT.